The sequence of this T cell receptor beta chain was determined in a study of blood T cell repertoires in COVID-19. V lost 9 bases to trimming and J lost 5 bases; unmatched junction nucleotides: 8. CDR1 LNHDA and CDR2 SQIVND come from the germline V gene (reference sequence). This CDR3 spans 13 amino acids. Assay: immunoSEQ multiplex PCR; the TCRdb copy retains only in-frame clones and omits some. The sample holds hundreds of thousands of clones, around 92% seen once. The sequenced sample consisted of peripheral blood. The chain is built from TRBV19 and TRBJ1-1; 8 bases match TRBD1. This clonotype was obtained from a woman aged 25 to 45 with COVID-19, enrolled during active disease. The CDR3 sequence: CASRSGGATEAFF. CDR3 sequence (DNA): TGTGCCAGCCGGTCAGGGGGCGCGACTGAAGCTTTCTTT.